This record covers a single T cell receptor beta chain. No cognate antigen has been identified for it. No quality values exist for individual bases; no much larger clone is one base distant. The CDR3 regions of human TCRbeta chains were analyzed by immunosequencing. On the study's bioinformatics: Repertoire TCRs were checked for matches against a reference library of SARS-CoV-2-specific TCRs that had been generated using the MIRA antigen-specificity platform. Breadth was defined as the fraction of unique TCRs that were SARS-CoV-2-associated. Depth was defined as the fraction of total T cells that were SARS-CoV-2-associated. Using the MIRA data, each spike-specific TCR was assigned both to the spike region to which the TCR was reactive and to a CD4 or CD8 class. Log10-transformed breadth and depth values were compared by one-way ANOVA with Sidak's multiple comparisons tests. TCRdb's version of the immuneACCESS table is confined to in-frame rearrangements and falls short of the full clone set. An unresolved V gene accounts for under half of the shortfall where checked; the remainder is of unknown origin. V and J calls and clone size are copied from that table; D and trimming were computed from the DNA. In this sample the table shows roughly 120,000 clones, 88% of which occur a single time. The biggest ten clones account for 4.4% of the sample.

These data originate in a study of T cell responses to AZD1222 COVID-19 vaccine (TCRdb year 2021). Notes on the research overall: AZD1222 recipients given second doses at about 4 weeks or at about 12 weeks were pooled, since spike-specific TCR depth and breadth were not found to differ between the two schedules. Trial participants were enrolled into age subgroups of 18-55, 56-69 and 70-plus years, which contained 148, 28 and 57 TCR-sequenced participants, respectively. A total of roughly 240 trial participants underwent TCR sequencing, of whom 200 to 220 received two doses of AZD1222 and some 26 received two doses of the MenACWY control vaccine. On the study overall, not on this receptor specifically: The 56-69-year group was small, and its depth increase did not reach significance, likely because of low power. Because no samples from the day 14 peak response were available, repertoires could be characterized only after the peak T cell response. Most participants were white British and females outnumbered males, and the authors suggested that clonal diversity may have been underestimated. After two AZD1222 doses, spike-specific TCR breadth and depth were significantly higher than at day 0 and than in MenACWY recipients. Only a handful of AZD1222 recipients were SARS-CoV-2 seropositive at baseline, limiting conclusions about previously exposed vaccinees. Reportedly, close to half of the unique spike-specific TCRs recognized epitopes lying outside the regions that are mutated in the B.1.351 and B.1.1.7 variants. The vaccine-associated CD4 TCRs covered the entire spike protein, and the dominant responses fell in regions 160-218 and 743-854.

The time point label corresponds to: baseline before first vaccination. Vaccinee samples were obtained from the UK trials COV001 and COV002, which included a single-blind randomized controlled phase 2/3 trial of AZD1222 (ChAdOx1 nCoV-19) in healthy adults. Trial participant PBMC samples were collected at day 0 and day 28 after the second dose for TCRbeta chain sequencing. Taken from the germline V gene, the CDR1 and CDR2 loops are MNHEY and SVGAGI. V lost 2 bases and J lost 6 bases, and the count of bases not matched to a germline gene is 3. The CDR3 has 15 amino acids, counting the end cysteine and phenylalanine. Only the CDR3 region is kept as DNA, spanning 45 bases read in frame from base 1.

This TCR was sampled from an adult in good health. The chain is encoded by TRBV6-5 joined to TRBJ1-6, and TRBD1 aligns with 8 junction nucleotides. The starting material was peripheral blood, obtained on day 0 of AZD1222 vaccination. The nucleotide sequence reads as follows: TGTGCCAGCAGTTACCCGGACAGGGTTAATTCACCCCTCCACTTT. It encodes CASSYPDRVNSPLHF.